This T cell receptor beta chain was identified in a study of blood T cell repertoires in COVID-19. Study-level information: Italy, Spain and the United States were the sources of the convalescent and acute COVID-19 samples. T cells, B-cell-depleted T cells, or PBMCs provided the cDNA or gDNA that served as material.

CDR3 length: 14 residues. Trimming stripped 6 bases from V and 0 bases from J, with 11 bases between. CDR1 is LNHDA, CDR2 SQIVND, per germline (reference sequence). The authors' processing: Researchers report that nucleated cell counts were estimated from reference gene primer amplification. Only in-frame clones appear in the TCRdb table, and some are missing; sequencing was by immunoSEQ multiplex PCR. That table supplies the V and J calls and clone size; D and trimming were determined from the DNA. The sample has tens of thousands of clones, less than 85% seen once; the top ten hold 15% to 20%. The sample consisted of peripheral blood. The sequence was obtained from a woman in her fifties or sixties with active or convalescent COVID-19. The chain is built from TRBV19 and TRBJ1-2; the D is unclear. In DNA, the CDR3 is TGTGCCAGTAGGCGGGATGTAGCTAACTATGGCTACACCTTC. Protein sequence: CASRRDVANYGYTF.